This TCR beta chain was recorded in a study of cytomegalovirus exposure and HLA in healthy donors. Study outcomes and limitations: Solely CMV serostatus was available to characterize immune exposure. The listing of 150 to 200 TCR beta chains classed them as cytomegalovirus-associated.

PCR used 60 Vbeta primers and 13 Jbeta primers. The data were produced by immunoSEQ multiplex PCR, yet TCRdb's version contains in-frame clones alone and is incomplete. Of 170,000 or so clones detected, 75% to 85% appear once; the ten largest clones hold roughly an eighth. As to this clone: Its antigen is unidentified.

This sequence originates from a woman aged 45-65 years in good health and CMV-seropositive. What was sequenced was PBMCs.

CDR3 loop: CASSSLTSGATNEQFF. CDR3 sequence (DNA): TGTGCCAGCAGTTCCCTCACTAGCGGGGCGACCAATGAGCAGTTCTTC. The gene calls are TRBV6-5 and TRBJ2-1, with 10 bases aligning to TRBD2. V lost 4 bases and J lost 6; bases outside the gene matches: 9. The CDR3 is 16 residues long. CDR1 and CDR2 from the germline V gene are MNHEY and SVGAGI.